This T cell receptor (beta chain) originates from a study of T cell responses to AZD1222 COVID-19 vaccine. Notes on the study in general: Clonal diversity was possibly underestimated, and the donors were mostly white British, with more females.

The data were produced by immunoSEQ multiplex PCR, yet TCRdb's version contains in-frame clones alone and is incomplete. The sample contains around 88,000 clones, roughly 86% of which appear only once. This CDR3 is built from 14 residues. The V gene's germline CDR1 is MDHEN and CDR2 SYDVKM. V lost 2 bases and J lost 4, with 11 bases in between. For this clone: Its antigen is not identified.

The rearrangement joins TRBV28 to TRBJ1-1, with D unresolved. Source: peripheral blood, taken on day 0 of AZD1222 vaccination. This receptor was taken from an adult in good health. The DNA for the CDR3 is TGTGCCAGCAGTTTACCAGAAGGGATCACTGAAGCTTTCTTT. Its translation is CASSLPEGITEAFF.